The present T cell receptor beta chain was sequenced within a study of control samples from healthy donors and cancer patients (dated by TCRdb to the early 2020s). A remark on this clone: This clone's antigen is unknown. Base-call qualities are not available, and no considerably larger clone is one nucleotide away.

The CDR3 measures 14 amino acids from cysteine to phenylalanine. Only the CDR3 DNA stays, 42 bases, in frame from base 1. V and J lose 5 bases and 5 bases, and a span of 15 bases separates them. From a lookup of the germline V gene (reference sequence), CDR1 and CDR2 are LNHDA and SQIVND. The protocol used for the library was the immunoSEQ multiplex PCR assay. In its TCRdb copy, this immuneACCESS table keeps in-frame sequences only and misses some clones. Where compared with another copy, unresolved V genes explain less than half of these, and the others have no known cause. The sample table contains over 100,000 clones; only one count was recorded for around 89% of them. The ten largest clonotypes hold approximately 18% of the sample.

Material for sequencing was blood. In this chain, TRBV19 is recombined with TRBJ1-1; TRBD1 is a weak D gene call, 6 bases matching. This clonotype originated in a woman between 50 and 59 years old in good health. The CDR3 amino acid sequence is: CASSSLGAMTEAFF. The DNA is TGTGCCAGTAGTTCCCTGGGGGCCATGACTGAAGCTTTCTTT.